A single sample gave rise to the 18 T cell receptor beta chains below, sequenced in a study of blood T cells in healthy people across ages. With a J-beta primer mix and a sample-barcoded 5' primer, a second PCR ran about 6 to 11 cycles. TCRdb reprocessed the 5' RACE reads with MiXCR, giving one entry per CDR3 protein. In the table there are some 940,000 distinct CDR3 sequences, around 29% of which are singletons. This same sample was also taken into another study, of T cells of mothers and their children.

The sequencing input was blood. These receptors all stem from a woman aged 40 to 50 in good health.

This chain links TRBV12-3 or TRBV12-4 with TRBJ2-3; tentatively, D is TRBD1 or TRBD2 (5 bases each). The CDR3 is 16 amino acids. V was clipped by 6 bases and J by 5 bases, with 21 bases between them. DNA for the CDR3: TGTGCCAGCAGCTTATTGGGGTCGGGGCAGCGAGATACGCAGTATTTT. Protein sequence: CASSLLGSGQRDTQYF.

The V and J genes are TRBV3-1 and TRBJ2-7; D is perhaps TRBD2 (6 bases). The CDR3 sequence is 15 residues long. The germline gives CDR1 LGHDT, CDR2 YNNKEL (reference sequence). V dropped 4 bases and J dropped 5 bases, with 18 bases sitting between them. The CDR3 spells CASSPNLRSGDEQYF. CDR3 in DNA: TGTGCCAGCAGCCCCAATTTGCGTTCGGGGGACGAGCAGTACTTC.

CDR3 DNA sequence: TGTGCCTGGAGTGTATCGGGGGCGCAGTATTTT. Translation: CAWSVSGAQYF. The gene calls are TRBV30 and TRBJ2-3; tentative D call: TRBD2 (6 bases). Trimming removed 0 bases at V and 10 bases at J, with 8 bases between. Germline CDR1 reads GTSNPN; CDR2 reads SVGIG (reference sequence). The CDR3 runs to 11 residues.

The J gene is TRBJ2-7, the V gene TRBV20-1; a possible D gene is TRBD1 (6 bases). The CDR3 length is 14 residues. Deletions cut 4 bases from V and 0 bases from J, with 13 bases between. From germline, CDR1 is DFQATT and CDR2 SNEGSKA (reference sequence). The CDR3 spells CSAIPGQSSYEQYF. The CDR3 nucleotides read TGCAGTGCTATCCCCGGACAGAGCTCCTACGAGCAGTACTTC.

V usage is TRBV7-9 and J usage is TRBJ1-6, with 10 bases matching TRBD1. This CDR3 is built from 16 residues. J lost 8 bases, V lost 5 bases, and 9 bases had no gene match. The germline CDR1 and CDR2 sequences are SEHNR and FQNEAQ (reference sequence). The CDR3 DNA reads as TGTGCCAGCAGCGTCGCCGGGACAGGGGTAGATTCACCCCTCCACTTT. Protein sequence: CASSVAGTGVDSPLHF.

This chain connects TRBV7-2 to TRBJ2-5; 9 nucleotides agree with TRBD1. CDR1 is SGHTA, CDR2 FQGNSA, per germline. The CDR3 is 16 residues long. J lost 5 bases, V lost 5 bases, and 12 bases had no gene match. Written as DNA, the CDR3 is TGTGCCAGCAGCGTACACTCTACAGGGGGCAGGGAGACCCAGTACTTC. This translates into CASSVHSTGGRETQYF.

This chain uses TRBV29-1 with TRBJ2-2; possibly TRBD1 for D (6 bases). The CDR3 loop spans 13 amino acids. The ends were cut back, 8 bases at V and 4 bases at J, with 14 bases in the middle. Germline lookup yields CDR1 SQVTM and CDR2 ANQGSEA. As DNA, the CDR3 is TGCAGCTTTCGAGGACAGAGCACCGGGGAGCTGTTTTTT. Translated, it gives CSFRGQSTGELFF.

V usage is TRBV3-1 and J usage is TRBJ2-5; possibly TRBD1 for D (6 bases). The V end lost 7 bases, the J end lost 1 base, and 13 bases lay between the germline ends. Germline V gives CDR1 LGHDT, CDR2 YNNKEL (reference sequence). The CDR3 loop spans 14 amino acids. CDR3 in DNA: TGTGCCAGCACTCCCCTAGGGGGCCAAGAGACCCAGTACTTC. Its translation is CASTPLGGQETQYF.

This rearrangement joins TRBV13 to TRBJ2-7; a weak D match, TRBD1 (6 bases). Trimming took off 3 bases at V and 7 bases at J, with 22 bases between the two ends. CDR1 and CDR2 from the germline V gene are PRHDT and FYEKMQ (reference sequence). This CDR3 spans 16 amino acids. Written as DNA, the CDR3 is TGTGCCAGCAGCTTGCATCCAGGACAGCCCTACAATGAGCAGTACTTC. Its protein is CASSLHPGQPYNEQYF.

This clonotype was counted ten times or more. The chain has TRBV20-1 and TRBJ2-7; 8 bases line up with TRBD2. CDR3 length equals 16 residues. Germline CDR1 DFQATT, CDR2 SNEGSKA (reference sequence). V lost 0 bases, J lost 2 bases, and 9 bases stayed unmatched. As DNA, the CDR3 is TGCAGTGCTAGAGACTCTAGCGGGTTTAGCACCTACGAGCAGTACTTC. It encodes CSARDSSGFSTYEQYF.

This clonotype has more than one count but fewer than ten. The chain combines TRBV18 with TRBJ2-3, with D tentatively TRBD2 (5 bases). This CDR3 comprises 16 residues. CDR1 and CDR2 from the germline V gene are KGHSH and LQKENI. V lost 3 bases, J lost 0 bases, and 13 bases lay in between. CDR3 loop: CASSPFEGTSTDTQYF. CDR3 bases: TGTGCCAGCTCACCCTTTGAGGGAACAAGCACAGATACGCAGTATTTT.

The gene calls are TRBV6-1 and TRBJ2-1, with TRBD2 identical over 11 bases. From germline, CDR1 is MNHNS and CDR2 SASEGT. This CDR3 contains 14 residues. Unmatched junction bases numbered 9, after V lost 3 bases and J lost 14 bases. The chain's CDR3 is CASSDGLAGGTEFF. The CDR3 nucleotides read TGTGCCAGCAGTGACGGTCTAGCGGGGGGCACAGAGTTCTTC.

The chain couples TRBV5-1 to TRBJ2-5, with 7 positions matching TRBD1. After removal of 4 bases from V and 4 bases from J, the junction contained 7 bases not matched to a gene. The CDR3 covers 14 residues. The germline V gene has CDR1 SGHRS and CDR2 YFSETQ. CDR3 nucleotide sequence: TGCGCCAGCAGCCCGGACAGGTCCCGAGAGACCCAGTACTTC. Protein sequence: CASSPDRSRETQYF.

At least ten counts were recorded for this clonotype. V usage is TRBV28 and J usage is TRBJ2-1, with 12 nucleotides matching TRBD2. Trimming at V came to 5 bases and at J to 3 bases, leaving 8 bases not matched to a gene. CDR1 MDHEN and CDR2 SYDVKM come from the germline V gene. This CDR3 spans 17 amino acids. CDR3 coding DNA: TGTGCCAGCAGTCCCCGACTAGCGGGAGAATACTACAATGAGCAGTTCTTC. It translates to CASSPRLAGEYYNEQFF. Using reference TRBV28 and TRBJ2-1 for the parts outside the CDR3, the full variable domain is DVKVTQSSRYLVKRTGEKVFLECVQDMDHENMFWYRQDPGLGLRLIYFSYDVKMKEKGDIPEGYSVSREKKERFSLILESASTNQTSMYLCASSPRLAGEYYNEQFFGPGTRLTVL.

The V and J genes are TRBV2 and TRBJ1-1; no firm D call. V gave up 1 base and J gave up 0 bases, with 9 bases separating them. The germline CDR1 and CDR2 sequences are SNHLY and FYNNEI. The CDR3 loop spans 15 amino acids. CDR3 loop: CASSEGHGLNTEAFF. Written as DNA, the CDR3 is TGTGCCAGCAGTGAAGGGCACGGCTTGAACACTGAAGCTTTCTTT.

V usage is TRBV6-6 and J usage is TRBJ2-5; D perhaps matches TRBD2 (6 bases). Germline values: CDR1 MNHNY, CDR2 SVGAGI (reference sequence). V shed 2 bases and J shed 2 bases, with 9 bases lying between them. The CDR3 is 14 residues long. This CDR3 is CASSYGDLQETQYF. In DNA form, the CDR3 reads TGTGCCAGCAGTTACGGGGACTTACAAGAGACCCAGTACTTC.

This clonotype was seen more than once but under ten times. The junction departs from the called germline gene at one end, perhaps through a read error. The V and J genes are TRBV10-3 and TRBJ2-4; tentative D call: TRBD2 (6 bases). Per the germline V gene, CDR1 is ENHRY and CDR2 is SYGVKD. There are 12 residues in the CDR3. Here the CDR3 reads CAISPGRNIQYF. The DNA of the CDR3 is TGTGCCATCAGTCCCGGGAGAAACATTCAGTATTTC.

The V gene is TRBV20-1, the J gene TRBJ1-5, with D possibly TRBD1 on 6 matching bases. Trimming stripped 4 bases from V and 4 bases from J, with 17 bases between. This CDR3 spans 15 amino acids. Per germline, CDR1 DFQATT and CDR2 SNEGSKA (reference sequence). The CDR3 reads CSANPPTGLNQPQHF. CDR3 coding DNA: TGCAGTGCTAACCCTCCGACAGGTCTTAATCAGCCCCAGCATTTT.